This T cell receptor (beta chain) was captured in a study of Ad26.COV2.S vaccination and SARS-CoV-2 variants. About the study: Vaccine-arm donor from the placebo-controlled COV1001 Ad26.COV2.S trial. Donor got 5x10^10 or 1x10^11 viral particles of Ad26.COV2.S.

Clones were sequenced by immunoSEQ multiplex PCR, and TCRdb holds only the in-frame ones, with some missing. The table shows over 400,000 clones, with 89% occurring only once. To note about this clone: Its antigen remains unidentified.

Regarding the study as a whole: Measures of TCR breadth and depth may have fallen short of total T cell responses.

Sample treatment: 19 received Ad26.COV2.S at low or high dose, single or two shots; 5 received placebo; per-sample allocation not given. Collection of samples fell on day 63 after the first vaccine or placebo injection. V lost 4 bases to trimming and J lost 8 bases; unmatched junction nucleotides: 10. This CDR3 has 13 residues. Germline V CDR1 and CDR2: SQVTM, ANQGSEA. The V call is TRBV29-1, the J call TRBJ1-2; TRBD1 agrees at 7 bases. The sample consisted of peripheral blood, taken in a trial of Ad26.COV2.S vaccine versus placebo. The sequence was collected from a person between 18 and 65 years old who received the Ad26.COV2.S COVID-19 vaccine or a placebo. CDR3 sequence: CSVARYDRAGYTF. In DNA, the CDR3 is TGCAGCGTTGCTAGGTACGACAGGGCCGGCTACACCTTC.